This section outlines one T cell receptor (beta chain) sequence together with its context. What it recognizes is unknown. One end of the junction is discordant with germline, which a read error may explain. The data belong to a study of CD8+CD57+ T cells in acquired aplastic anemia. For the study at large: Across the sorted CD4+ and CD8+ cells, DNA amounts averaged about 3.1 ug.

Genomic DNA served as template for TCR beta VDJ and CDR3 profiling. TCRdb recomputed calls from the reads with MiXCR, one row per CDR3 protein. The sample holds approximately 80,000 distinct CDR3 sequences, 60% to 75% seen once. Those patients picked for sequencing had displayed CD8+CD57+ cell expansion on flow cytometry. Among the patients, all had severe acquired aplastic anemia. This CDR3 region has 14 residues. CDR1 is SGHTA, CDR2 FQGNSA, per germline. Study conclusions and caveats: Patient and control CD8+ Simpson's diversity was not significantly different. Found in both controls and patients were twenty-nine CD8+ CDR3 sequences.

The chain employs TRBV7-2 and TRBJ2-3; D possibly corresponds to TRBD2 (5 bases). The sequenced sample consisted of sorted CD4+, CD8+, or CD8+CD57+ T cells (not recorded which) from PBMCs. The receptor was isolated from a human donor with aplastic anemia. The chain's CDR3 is CASSLVGGTDTQYF. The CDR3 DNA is TGTGCCAGTAGCTTAGTGGGAGGCACAGATACGCAGTATTTT.